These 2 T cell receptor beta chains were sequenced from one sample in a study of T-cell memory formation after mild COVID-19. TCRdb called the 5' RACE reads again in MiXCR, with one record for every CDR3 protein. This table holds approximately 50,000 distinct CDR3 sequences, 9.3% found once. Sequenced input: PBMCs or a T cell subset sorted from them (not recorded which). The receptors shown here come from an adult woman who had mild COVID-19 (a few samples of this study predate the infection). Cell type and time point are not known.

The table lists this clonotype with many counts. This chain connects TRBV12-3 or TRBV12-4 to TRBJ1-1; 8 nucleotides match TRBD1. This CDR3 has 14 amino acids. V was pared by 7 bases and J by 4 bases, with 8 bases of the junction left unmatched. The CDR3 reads CASTPTGVGTEAFF. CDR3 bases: TGTGCCAGCACCCCGACAGGGGTAGGCACTGAAGCTTTCTTT.

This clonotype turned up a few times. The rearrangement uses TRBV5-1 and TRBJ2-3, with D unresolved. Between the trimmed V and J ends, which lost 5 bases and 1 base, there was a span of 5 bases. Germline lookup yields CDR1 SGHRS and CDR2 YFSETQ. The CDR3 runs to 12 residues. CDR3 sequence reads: CASSIGTDTQYF. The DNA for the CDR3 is TGCGCCAGCAGTATAGGCACAGATACGCAGTATTTT.